This TCR beta chain was sequenced in a study of blood T cell repertoires in COVID-19. Authors' processing steps: Amplification of reference gene primers was used by the study to estimate nucleated cell counts. Repertoires were generated with immunoSEQ multiplex PCR, while TCRdb's copy carries only in-frame clones and drops some. D and trimming come from the DNA, and the V and J calls and clone size come from that table. The sample has about 240,000 clones, around 87% seen once. This CDR3 is 13 amino acids long. Losses at the gene ends were 6 bases for V and 8 bases for J; bases not matched to a gene: 9. CDR1 SEHNR and CDR2 FQNEAQ come from the germline V gene (reference sequence).

The sample taken for sequencing was peripheral blood. The receptor was derived from a woman aged 70-85 years with active or convalescent COVID-19. The V and J genes are TRBV7-9 and TRBJ1-2; the match to TRBD1 covers 7 bases. CDR3 loop: CASSLQGIGGYTF. DNA of the CDR3: TGTGCCAGCAGTCTACAGGGGATAGGCGGCTACACCTTC.